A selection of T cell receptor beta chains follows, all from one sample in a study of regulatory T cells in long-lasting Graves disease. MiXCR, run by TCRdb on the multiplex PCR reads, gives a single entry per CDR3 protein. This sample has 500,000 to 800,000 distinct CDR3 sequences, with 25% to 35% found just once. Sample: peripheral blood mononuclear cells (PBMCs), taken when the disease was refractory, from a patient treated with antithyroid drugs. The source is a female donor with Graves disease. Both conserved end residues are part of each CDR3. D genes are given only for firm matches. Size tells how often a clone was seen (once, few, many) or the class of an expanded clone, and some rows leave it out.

CDR3 protein: CATASGETQYF
CDR3 DNA: TGTGCCACCGCTAGCGGAGAGACCCAGTACTTC
V gene: TRBV15
clone size: -
J gene: TRBJ2-5
CDR3 length: 11
D gene: TRBD2

CDR3 protein: CASSEKLGPNYGYTF
CDR3 DNA: TGCGCCAGCAGTGAGAAGTTGGGACCGAACTATGGCTACACCTTC
V gene: TRBV10-1
clone size: few
J gene: TRBJ1-2
CDR3 length: 15
D gene: -

CDR3 protein: CSARDHSGGMSGELFF
CDR3 DNA: TGCAGTGCTAGAGATCATAGCGGGGGAATGAGCGGGGAGCTGTTTTTT
V gene: TRBV20-1
clone size: -
J gene: TRBJ2-2
CDR3 length: 16
D gene: TRBD2

CDR3 protein: CASSLLVGRNTGELFF
CDR3 DNA: TGCGCCAGCAGCTTGTTGGTGGGAAGGAACACCGGGGAGCTGTTTTTT
V gene: TRBV5-1
clone size: few
J gene: TRBJ2-2
CDR3 length: 16
D gene: -

CDR3 protein: CASSPTGQGQETQYF
CDR3 DNA: TGTGCCAGCAGCCCAACTGGACAGGGGCAAGAGACCCAGTACTTC
V gene: TRBV3-1
clone size: -
J gene: TRBJ2-5
CDR3 length: 15
D gene: TRBD1

CDR3 protein: CASSLSSGGKGETQYF
CDR3 DNA: TGTGCCAGCAGCTTAAGCTCAGGCGGGAAGGGAGAGACCCAGTACTTC
V gene: TRBV11-2
clone size: many
J gene: TRBJ2-5
CDR3 length: 16
D gene: -

CDR3 protein: CSARAPGMNTEAFF
CDR3 DNA: TGCAGTGCTAGGGCACCAGGGATGAACACTGAAGCTTTCTTT
V gene: TRBV20-1
clone size: many
J gene: TRBJ1-1
CDR3 length: 14
D gene: -

CDR3 protein: CASSDPPSGINTGELFF
CDR3 DNA: TGCGCCAGCAGCGACCCTCCTAGCGGGATAAACACCGGGGAGCTGTTTTTT
V gene: TRBV4-1
clone size: -
J gene: TRBJ2-2
CDR3 length: 17
D gene: TRBD2

CDR3 protein: CASSPQGGGKLFF
CDR3 DNA: TGTGCCAGCAGCCCCCAGGGGGGGGGCAAACTGTTTTTT
V gene: TRBV9
clone size: few
J gene: TRBJ1-4
CDR3 length: 13
D gene: TRBD1

CDR3 protein: CASSMAGRLNTEAFF
CDR3 DNA: TGTGCCAGCAGTATGGCAGGAAGGTTGAACACTGAAGCTTTCTTT
V gene: TRBV27
clone size: few
J gene: TRBJ1-1
CDR3 length: 15
D gene: -

CDR3 protein: CASSIGDLRYGYTF
CDR3 DNA: TGTGCCAGTAGTATAGGGGACTTGCGGTATGGCTACACCTTC
V gene: TRBV19
clone size: -
J gene: TRBJ1-2
CDR3 length: 14
D gene: -

CDR3 protein: CASSQGIGSTEAFF
CDR3 DNA: TGTGCCAGCAGCCAAGGGATAGGGAGCACTGAAGCTTTCTTT
V gene: TRBV14
clone size: -
J gene: TRBJ1-1
CDR3 length: 14
D gene: -

CDR3 protein: CASSLGSQPGETQYF
CDR3 DNA: TGTGCCAGCAGCTTAGGTAGCCAACCAGGAGAGACCCAGTACTTC
V gene: TRBV11-2
clone size: many
J gene: TRBJ2-5
CDR3 length: 15
D gene: -

CDR3 protein: CASSLAGVNTDTQYF
CDR3 DNA: TGTGCCAGCAGCTTAGCGGGAGTGAACACAGATACGCAGTATTTT
V gene: TRBV7-9
clone size: -
J gene: TRBJ2-3
CDR3 length: 15
D gene: -

CDR3 protein: CASSPPRGSGNTIYF
CDR3 DNA: TGTGCCAGCTCACCGCCCAGGGGCTCTGGAAACACCATATATTTT
V gene: TRBV18
clone size: few
J gene: TRBJ1-3
CDR3 length: 15
D gene: -

CDR3 protein: CASHGHRTSGNTGELFF
CDR3 DNA: TGTGCCAGCCACGGACATAGGACTAGCGGTAACACCGGGGAGCTGTTTTTT
V gene: TRBV12-3/TRBV12-4
clone size: -
J gene: TRBJ2-2
CDR3 length: 17
D gene: TRBD2

CDR3 protein: CASSPGKGLFAGNTIYF
CDR3 DNA: TGTGCCAGCAGTCCGGGGAAGGGCCTGTTCGCTGGAAACACCATATATTTT
V gene: TRBV6-2/TRBV6-3
clone size: -
J gene: TRBJ1-3
CDR3 length: 17
D gene: -

CDR3 protein: CASAGGKGGIYEQYF
CDR3 DNA: TGTGCCAGCGCCGGAGGTAAGGGTGGAATCTACGAGCAGTACTTC
V gene: TRBV19
clone size: few
J gene: TRBJ2-7
CDR3 length: 15
D gene: -

CDR3 protein: CASHGLAGRNEQFF
CDR3 DNA: TGTGCCAGCCACGGACTAGCGGGACGGAATGAGCAGTTCTTC
V gene: TRBV19
clone size: -
J gene: TRBJ2-1
CDR3 length: 14
D gene: TRBD2

CDR3 protein: CASSAIQPQHF
CDR3 DNA: TGTGCCAGCAGCGCTATTCAGCCCCAGCATTTT
V gene: TRBV6-1
clone size: -
J gene: TRBJ1-5
CDR3 length: 11
D gene: -

CDR3 protein: CASSLGLASLEQYF
CDR3 DNA: TGTGCCAGCAGTTTAGGTCTAGCTTCTCTCGAGCAGTACTTC
V gene: TRBV12-3/TRBV12-4
clone size: -
J gene: TRBJ2-7
CDR3 length: 14
D gene: -

CDR3 protein: CSVEGLGVGVAFF
CDR3 DNA: TGCAGCGTTGAAGGATTGGGGGTTGGGGTAGCTTTCTTT
V gene: TRBV29-1
clone size: -
J gene: TRBJ1-1
CDR3 length: 13
D gene: -

CDR3 protein: CASGLSGRTQETQYF
CDR3 DNA: TGTGCTAGTGGTCTGTCTGGCAGGACTCAAGAGACCCAGTACTTC
V gene: TRBV12-5
clone size: many
J gene: TRBJ2-5
CDR3 length: 15
D gene: -

CDR3 protein: CASRATDRVGTQYF
CDR3 DNA: TGTGCCAGCAGGGCCACCGACAGGGTCGGGACCCAGTACTTC
V gene: TRBV2
clone size: -
J gene: TRBJ2-5
CDR3 length: 14
D gene: TRBD1

CDR3 protein: CSVASTVNYGYTF
CDR3 DNA: TGCAGCGTTGCTTCGACAGTCAACTATGGCTACACCTTC
V gene: TRBV29-1
clone size: -
J gene: TRBJ1-2
CDR3 length: 13
D gene: -

CDR3 protein: CSARDPGGRYGYTF
CDR3 DNA: TGCAGTGCTAGAGATCCGGGAGGGAGGTATGGCTACACCTTC
V gene: TRBV20-1
clone size: -
J gene: TRBJ1-2
CDR3 length: 14
D gene: -

CDR3 protein: CASSGNLLGSSEQYF
CDR3 DNA: TGTGCCAGCAGTGGTAATTTGCTGGGGTCATCCGAGCAGTACTTC
V gene: TRBV6-1
clone size: -
J gene: TRBJ2-7
CDR3 length: 15
D gene: -

CDR3 protein: CSAGTAYGQIHTEAFF
CDR3 DNA: TGCAGTGCTGGGACAGCATACGGCCAGATCCACACTGAAGCTTTCTTT
V gene: TRBV20-1
clone size: -
J gene: TRBJ1-1
CDR3 length: 16
D gene: TRBD1

CDR3 protein: CASSYFDRGEGELFF
CDR3 DNA: TGTGCCAGCAGTTACTTCGACAGGGGAGAAGGGGAGCTGTTTTTT
V gene: TRBV6-2/TRBV6-3
clone size: -
J gene: TRBJ2-2
CDR3 length: 15
D gene: TRBD1

CDR3 protein: CASSRSPGLAGAHEQYF
CDR3 DNA: TGTGCCAGCAGTAGATCACCGGGACTAGCGGGAGCTCACGAGCAGTACTTC
V gene: TRBV12-3/TRBV12-4
clone size: few
J gene: TRBJ2-7
CDR3 length: 17
D gene: TRBD2